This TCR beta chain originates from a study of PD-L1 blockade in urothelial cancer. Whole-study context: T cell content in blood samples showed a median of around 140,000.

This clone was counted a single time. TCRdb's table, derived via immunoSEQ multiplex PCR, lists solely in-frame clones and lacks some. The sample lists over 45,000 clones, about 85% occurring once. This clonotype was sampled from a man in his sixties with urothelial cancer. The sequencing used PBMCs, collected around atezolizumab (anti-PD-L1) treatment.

CDR3 protein: CASSLTVANQPQHF. Written as DNA, the CDR3 is TGTGCCAGCAGCTTAACAGTTGCGAATCAGCCCCAGCATTTT. The J gene is TRBJ1-5, the V gene TRBV7-8; D is ambiguous. Trimming removed 2 bases from V and 4 bases from J, with 9 bases in between. The length of the CDR3 is 14 residues. The germline gives CDR1 SGHVS, CDR2 FQNEAQ.